The 16 T cell receptor beta chains presented below share a single source sample, sequenced in a study of blood T cells in healthy people across ages. Together with a sample-barcoded 5' primer, a J-beta primer mix was included in a second PCR lasting about 7 to 11 cycles. TCRdb recomputed calls from the 5' RACE reads with MiXCR, one row per CDR3 protein. The sample lists about 1.6 million distinct CDR3 sequences, 30% to 40% occurring once. The source material was blood. The receptors originated from a woman aged 25 to 45 in good health.

This clonotype was counted many times. This sequence joins TRBV29-1 and TRBJ2-3; no clear D. Germline values: CDR1 SQVTM, CDR2 ANQGSEA. The CDR3 runs 11 residues. V lost 0 bases and J 6 bases, leaving 4 bases between the germline ends. The CDR3 DNA sequence: TGCAGCGTTGAAGACGCGGATACGCAGTATTTT. Translation: CSVEDADTQYF.

This clonotype was counted only a few times. V is TRBV20-1 and J is TRBJ2-3; D is ambiguous. CDR1 is DFQATT and CDR2 is SNEGSKA in the germline V gene (reference sequence). With 0 bases removed from V and 1 base from J, the gap between germline ends came to 8 bases. CDR3 size: 14 residues. CDR3 sequence: CSAREEQRTDTQYF. CDR3 DNA: TGCAGTGCTAGAGAAGAACAGCGCACAGATACGCAGTATTTT.

This clonotype was observed a handful of times. The chain has TRBV3-1 and TRBJ2-5, with TRBD1 matching 8 bases. TRBJ2-7 explains the end of the DNA better; the J call may be wrong. The CDR3 consists of 14 residues. Germline V gives CDR1 LGHDT, CDR2 YNNKEL (reference sequence). CDR3 amino acids: CASSQATGVYEQYF. The CDR3 nucleotides are TGTGCCAGCAGCCAAGCGACAGGGGTCTACGAGCAGTACTTC.

The J gene is TRBJ2-1, the V gene TRBV25-1; 9 nucleotides line up with TRBD1. V shed 2 bases and J 2 bases; nucleotides not matched to a gene: 10. CDR1 and CDR2 from the germline V gene are MGHDK and SYGVNS. This CDR3 has 18 residues. The CDR3 coding sequence is TGTGCCAGCAGTGAAGGGACAGGGTCTTACTGGGCCTACAATGAGCAGTTCTTC. Its protein is CASSEGTGSYWAYNEQFF.

The chain recombines TRBV20-1 with TRBJ2-5; 10 nucleotides line up with TRBD2. Germline loops: CDR1 DFQATT, CDR2 SNEGSKA (reference sequence). The CDR3 is 16 amino acids. Germline trimming cut 6 bases from V and 5 bases from J; bases unmatched to any gene: 15. CDR3 amino acids: CSAPGTSAFGGETQYF. The CDR3 nucleotides read TGCAGTGCCCCCGGGACTAGCGCTTTCGGGGGGGAGACCCAGTACTTC.

The chain couples TRBV6-1 to TRBJ2-7; D is perhaps TRBD1 (5 bases). Germline CDR1 reads MNHNS; CDR2 reads SASEGT. This CDR3 is 15 amino acids long. V lost 3 bases and J 3 bases, leaving 15 bases between the germline ends. The CDR3 DNA reads TGTGCCAGCAGTGATTCCCCTTGGGGCAGCTACGAGCAGTACTTC. It codes for CASSDSPWGSYEQYF.

The chain has TRBV5-1 and TRBJ1-1; no firm D call. Germline CDR1 and CDR2: SGHRS and YFSETQ. This CDR3 contains 15 residues. V dropped 4 bases and J dropped 2 bases, with 15 bases sitting between them. The CDR3 DNA reads as TGCGCCAGCAGCCCGGACGGGGAACCCAACACTGAAGCTTTCTTT. Protein sequence: CASSPDGEPNTEAFF.

V is TRBV12-3 or TRBV12-4 and J is TRBJ1-5, with D maybe TRBD1 (5 bases). V shed 10 bases and J shed 3 bases, with 13 bases lying between them. This CDR3 is built from 13 residues. CDR3 sequence (DNA): TGTGCCACGACCGGGACTTTCAATCAGCCCCAGCATTTT. Translated: CATTGTFNQPQHF.

This sequence joins TRBV20-1 and TRBJ2-3; D possibly corresponds to TRBD2 (5 bases). V was shortened by 4 bases and J by 2 bases, with 10 bases between the two germline ends. CDR3 length: 13 amino acids. Germline loops: CDR1 DFQATT, CDR2 SNEGSKA (reference sequence). Here the CDR3 reads CSAKRLNTDTQYF. The CDR3 nucleotides are TGCAGTGCTAAGCGGCTGAACACAGATACGCAGTATTTT.

This clonotype came up a few times. The chain employs TRBV6-5 and TRBJ2-1; D may be TRBD1 or TRBD2 (5 bases each). Germline V CDR1 and CDR2: MNHEY, SVGAGI. The V gene lost 2 bases and the J gene lost 10 bases, with 15 bases spanning the gap. This CDR3 is 14 amino acids long. The CDR3 DNA follows: TGTGCCAGCAGTTACCCAGGGACCTCCGTGGAGCAGTTCTTC. Its protein is CASSYPGTSVEQFF.

V usage is TRBV7-8 and J usage is TRBJ2-6; a weak D match, TRBD1 (6 bases). Germline V gene data show CDR1 as SGHVS and CDR2 as FQNEAQ. The V end was cut by 2 bases, the J end by 2 bases, with 13 bases between. This CDR3 is built from 17 residues. The CDR3 loop is CASSLNEGVPGANVLTF. The CDR3, as DNA: TGTGCCAGCAGCTTAAATGAGGGGGTACCTGGGGCCAACGTCCTGACTTTC.

The CDR3 DNA reads as TGTGCCACCAGTGACTCTGGACTAGCTCAAACCTACGAGCAGTACTTC. It specifies CATSDSGLAQTYEQYF. The V gene is TRBV24-1, the J gene TRBJ2-7; 8 bases align to TRBD2. In germline, CDR1 is KGHDR, CDR2 SFDVKD. The CDR3 runs to 16 residues. Trimming took 4 bases from V and 2 from J; bases not matched to a gene: 9.

Many counts were recorded for this clonotype. The V call is TRBV20-1, the J call TRBJ1-5; the D gene is possibly TRBD1 (5 bases). Germline lookup yields CDR1 DFQATT and CDR2 SNEGSKA (reference sequence). The V gene lost 1 base and the J gene lost 1 base, with 8 bases spanning the gap. The CDR3 loop spans 14 amino acids. CDR3 nucleotide sequence: TGCAGTGCTAGAGTAGGGGTCAGCAATCAGCCCCAGCATTTT. Translated: CSARVGVSNQPQHF.

Comment on this clonotype: The junction departs from the called germline gene at one end, perhaps through a read error. The V gene is TRBV7-3, the J gene TRBJ1-2, with 9 bases that match TRBD1. The CDR3 covers 13 residues. Germline values: CDR1 SGHTA, CDR2 FQGTGA. The CDR3 spells CVSSRDRDGGYTF. In nucleotides, the CDR3 is TGTGTCAGCAGCCGGGACAGGGACGGTGGCTACACCTTC.

V usage is TRBV7-3 and J usage is TRBJ2-1; 11 bases line up with TRBD2. Unmatched junction bases numbered 10, after V lost 4 bases and J lost 2 bases. This CDR3 is built from 18 residues. Germline V gene sequence: CDR1 SGHTA, CDR2 FQGTGA. The CDR3 nucleotides are TGTGCCAGCAGCTCCGGGACTAGCGGTTTATACGCCTACAATGAGCAGTTCTTC. Translation: CASSSGTSGLYAYNEQFF. The full variable domain, its missing parts supplied by reference TRBV7-3 and TRBJ2-1, is GAGVSQTPSNKVTEKGKYVELRCDPISGHTALYWYRQSLGQGPEFLIYFQGTGAADDSGLPNDRFFAVRPEGSVSTLKIQRTERGDSAVYLCASSSGTSGLYAYNEQFFGPGTRLTVL.

Many counts were recorded for this clonotype. The chain combines TRBV29-1 with TRBJ2-7, with a tentative D call TRBD1 (6 bases). The CDR3 consists of 13 residues. Between the trimmed V and J ends, which lost 4 bases and 0 bases, there was a span of 10 bases. Germline CDR1 reads SQVTM; CDR2 reads ANQGSEA. CDR3 nucleotides: TGCAGCGTTGCGCCGGACAGCTCCTACGAGCAGTACTTC. It encodes CSVAPDSSYEQYF.